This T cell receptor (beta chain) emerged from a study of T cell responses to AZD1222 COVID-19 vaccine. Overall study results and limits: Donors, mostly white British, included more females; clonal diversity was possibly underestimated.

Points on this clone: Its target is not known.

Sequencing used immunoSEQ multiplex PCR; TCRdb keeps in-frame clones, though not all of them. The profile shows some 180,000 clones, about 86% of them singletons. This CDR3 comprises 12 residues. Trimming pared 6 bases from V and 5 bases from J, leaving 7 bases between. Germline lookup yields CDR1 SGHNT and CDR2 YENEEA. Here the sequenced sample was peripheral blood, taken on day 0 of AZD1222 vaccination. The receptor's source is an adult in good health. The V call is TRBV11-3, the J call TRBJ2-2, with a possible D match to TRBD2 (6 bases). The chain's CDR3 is CASRRDTGELFF. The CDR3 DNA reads TGTGCCAGCAGGCGGGATACCGGGGAGCTGTTTTTT.